The next 6 T cell receptor beta chains were all read from a single sample in a study of T cell changes during pregnancy in multiple sclerosis. Only in-frame clones appear in the TCRdb table, and some are missing; sequencing was by immunoSEQ multiplex PCR. The sample has some 43,000 clones; roughly 88% are singletons. The specimen was CD8+ T cells from peripheral blood mononuclear cells, collected in the first trimester of pregnancy. These TCRs come from a female donor with multiple sclerosis, enrolled in a pregnancy study.

As for this clone: The sample holds other DNA sequences that translate to the same CDR3. The J gene is TRBJ2-7, the V gene TRBV20-1; no clear D gene. From germline, CDR1 is DFQATT and CDR2 SNEGSKA (reference sequence). This CDR3 comprises 11 residues. V was trimmed by 5 bases and J by 3 bases, leaving 8 bases between them. The DNA of the CDR3 is TGCAGTGCTCGCCGAGGCTACGAGCAGTACTTC. This codes for CSARRGYEQYF.

The rearrangement links TRBV7-6 to TRBJ2-3; 8 bases line up with TRBD1. V lost 1 base and J lost 0; bases outside the gene matches: 3. The germline CDR1 and CDR2 sequences are SGHVS and FNYEAQ. The CDR3 spans 16 residues. Here the CDR3 DNA reads TGTGCCAGCAGCTTAGGACAGGGGAAGAGCACAGATACGCAGTATTTT. This gives the protein CASSLGQGKSTDTQYF.

This rearrangement joins TRBV6-4 to TRBJ2-3; 7 nucleotides line up with TRBD2. This CDR3 is built from 15 residues. V dropped 4 bases and J dropped 3; count of bases not matched to a gene: 7. The germline V gene has CDR1 MRHNA and CDR2 SNTAGT. CDR3 sequence reads: CASSGESGDTDTQYF. CDR3 DNA: TGTGCCAGCAGTGGGGAAAGCGGGGATACAGATACGCAGTATTTT.

The V and J genes are TRBV19 and TRBJ1-1, with a tentative D call TRBD1 (6 bases). V was cut by 4 bases and J by 5 bases, with 17 bases left in between. Per germline, CDR1 LNHDA and CDR2 SQIVND (reference sequence). The CDR3 is 15 amino acids. The CDR3 DNA reads as TGTGCCAGTAGTACCTTACAGGGTAGAAAGACTGAAGCTTTCTTT. Protein sequence: CASSTLQGRKTEAFF.

The V gene is TRBV7-6, the J gene TRBJ1-1; D ambiguous. CDR3 length: 13 amino acids. CDR1 SGHVS and CDR2 FNYEAQ come from the germline V gene. Trimming stripped 1 base from V and 4 bases from J, with 7 bases between. The CDR3 DNA sequence: TGTGCCAGCAGCTTAGGGGTAGCCACTGAAGCTTTCTTT. Translating gives CASSLGVATEAFF.

This chain's CDR3 is CSVEGFEGGYENEQYF. The CDR3 nucleotides are TGCAGCGTTGAAGGCTTCGAGGGGGGGTATGAAAACGAGCAGTACTTC. The chain has TRBV29-1 and TRBJ2-7; possibly TRBD2 for D (7 bases). The CDR3 extends over 16 amino acids. V lost 1 base, J lost 5 bases, and 21 bases lay in between. CDR1 is SQVTM and CDR2 is ANQGSEA in the germline V gene.